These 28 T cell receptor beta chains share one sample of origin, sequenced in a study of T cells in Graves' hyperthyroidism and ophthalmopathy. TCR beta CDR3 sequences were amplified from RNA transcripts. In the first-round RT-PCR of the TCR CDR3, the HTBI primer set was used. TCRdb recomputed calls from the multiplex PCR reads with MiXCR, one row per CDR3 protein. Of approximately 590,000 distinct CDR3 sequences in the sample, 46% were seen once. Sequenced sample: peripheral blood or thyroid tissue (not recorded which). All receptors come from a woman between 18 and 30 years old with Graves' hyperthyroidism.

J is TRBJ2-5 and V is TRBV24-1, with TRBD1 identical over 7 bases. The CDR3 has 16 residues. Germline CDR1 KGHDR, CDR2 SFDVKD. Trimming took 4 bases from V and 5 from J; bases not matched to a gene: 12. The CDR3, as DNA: TGTGCCACCAGTGACACCGGGACGGCCAGGGGGGAGACCCAGTACTTC. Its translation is CATSDTGTARGETQYF.

DNA for the CDR3: TGTGCCACCAGCCCCTGGGGGAACACTGAAGCTTTCTTT. This codes for CATSPWGNTEAFF. This sequence joins TRBV15 and TRBJ1-1; the D is unclear. Germline assignment: CDR1 LNHNV and CDR2 YYDKDF (reference sequence). V lost 5 bases, J lost 1 base, and 8 bases lay in between. The CDR3 spans 13 residues.

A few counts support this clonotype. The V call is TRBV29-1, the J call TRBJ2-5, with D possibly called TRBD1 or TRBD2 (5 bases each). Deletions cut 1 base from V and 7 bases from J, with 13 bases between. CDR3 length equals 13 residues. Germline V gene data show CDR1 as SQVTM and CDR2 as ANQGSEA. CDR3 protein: CSVEGGHEGTQYF. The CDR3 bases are TGCAGCGTTGAAGGCGGACACGAGGGGACCCAGTACTTC. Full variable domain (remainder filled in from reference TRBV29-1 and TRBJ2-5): SAVISQKPSRDICQRGTSLTIQCQVDSQVTMMFWYRQQPGQSLTLIATANQGSEATYESGFVIDKFPISRPNLTFSTLTVSNMSPEDSSIYLCSVEGGHEGTQYFGPGTRLLVL.

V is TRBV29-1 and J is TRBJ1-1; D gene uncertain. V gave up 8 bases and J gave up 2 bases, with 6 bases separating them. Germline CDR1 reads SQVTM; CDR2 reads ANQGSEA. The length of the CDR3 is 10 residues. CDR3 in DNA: TGCAGCTCACTCAACACTGAAGCTTTCTTT. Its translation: CSSLNTEAFF.

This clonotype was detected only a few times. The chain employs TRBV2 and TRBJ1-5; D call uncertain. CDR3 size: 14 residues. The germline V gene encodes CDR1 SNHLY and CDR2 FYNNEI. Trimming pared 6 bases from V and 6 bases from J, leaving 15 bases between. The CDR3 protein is CASSGLGVGQPQHF. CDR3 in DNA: TGTGCCAGCAGCGGACTGGGAGTGGGTCAGCCCCAGCATTTT.

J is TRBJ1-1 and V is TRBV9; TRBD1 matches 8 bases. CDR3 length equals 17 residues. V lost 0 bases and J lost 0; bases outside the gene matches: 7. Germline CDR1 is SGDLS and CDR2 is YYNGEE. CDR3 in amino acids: CASSVEDRARMNTEAFF. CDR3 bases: TGTGCCAGCAGCGTAGAGGACAGGGCGAGGATGAACACTGAAGCTTTCTTT.

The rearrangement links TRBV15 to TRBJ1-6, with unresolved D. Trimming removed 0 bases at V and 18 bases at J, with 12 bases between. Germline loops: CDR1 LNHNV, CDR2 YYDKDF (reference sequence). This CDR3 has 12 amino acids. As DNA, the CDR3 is TGTGCCACCAGCAGAGATTATATCACCCCCCACTTT. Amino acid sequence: CATSRDYITPHF.

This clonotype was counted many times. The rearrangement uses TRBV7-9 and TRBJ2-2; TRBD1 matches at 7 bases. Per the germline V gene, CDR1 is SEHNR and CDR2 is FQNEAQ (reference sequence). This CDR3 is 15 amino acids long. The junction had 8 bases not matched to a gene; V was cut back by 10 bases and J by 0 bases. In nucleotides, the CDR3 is TGTGCCAACTCGTTCGGGACAGCGAACACCGGGGAGCTGTTTTTT. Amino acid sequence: CANSFGTANTGELFF.

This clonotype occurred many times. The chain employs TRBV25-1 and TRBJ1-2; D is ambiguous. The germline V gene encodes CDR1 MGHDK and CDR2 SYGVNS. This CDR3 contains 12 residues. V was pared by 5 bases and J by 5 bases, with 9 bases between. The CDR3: CASSPSTYGYTF. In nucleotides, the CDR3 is TGTGCCAGCAGTCCCTCGACATATGGCTACACCTTC.

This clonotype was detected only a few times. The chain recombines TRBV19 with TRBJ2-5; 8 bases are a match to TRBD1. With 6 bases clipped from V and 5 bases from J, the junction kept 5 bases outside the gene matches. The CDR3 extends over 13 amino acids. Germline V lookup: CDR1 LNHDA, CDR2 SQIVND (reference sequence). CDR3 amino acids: CASSRQGKETQYF. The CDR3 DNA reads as TGTGCCAGTAGCCGACAGGGGAAGGAGACCCAGTACTTC.

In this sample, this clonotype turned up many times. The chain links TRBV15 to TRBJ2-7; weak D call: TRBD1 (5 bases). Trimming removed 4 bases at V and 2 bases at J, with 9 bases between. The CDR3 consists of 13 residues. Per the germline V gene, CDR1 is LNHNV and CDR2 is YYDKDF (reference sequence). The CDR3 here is CATSNQGPYEQYF. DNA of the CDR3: TGTGCCACCAGCAATCAGGGCCCCTACGAGCAGTACTTC.

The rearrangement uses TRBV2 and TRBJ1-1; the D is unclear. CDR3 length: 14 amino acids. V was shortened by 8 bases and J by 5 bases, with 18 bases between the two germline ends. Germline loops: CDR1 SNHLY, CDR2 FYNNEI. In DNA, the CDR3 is TGTGCCAGCTCACCACCGGGTCGTTTAACTGAAGCTTTCTTT. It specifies CASSPPGRLTEAFF.

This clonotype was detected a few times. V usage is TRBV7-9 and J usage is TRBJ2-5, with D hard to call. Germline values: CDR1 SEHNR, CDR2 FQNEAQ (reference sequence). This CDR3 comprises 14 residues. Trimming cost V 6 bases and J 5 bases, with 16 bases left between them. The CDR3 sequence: CASSYSNLKETQYF. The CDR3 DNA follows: TGTGCCAGCAGTTACTCGAACTTGAAGGAGACCCAGTACTTC.

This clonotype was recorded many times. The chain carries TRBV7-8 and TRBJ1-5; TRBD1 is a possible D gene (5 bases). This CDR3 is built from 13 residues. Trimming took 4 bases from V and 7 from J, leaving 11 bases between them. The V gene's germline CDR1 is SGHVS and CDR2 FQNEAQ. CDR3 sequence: CASSWAGPQPQHF. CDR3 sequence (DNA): TGTGCCAGCAGCTGGGCAGGGCCCCAGCCCCAGCATTTT.

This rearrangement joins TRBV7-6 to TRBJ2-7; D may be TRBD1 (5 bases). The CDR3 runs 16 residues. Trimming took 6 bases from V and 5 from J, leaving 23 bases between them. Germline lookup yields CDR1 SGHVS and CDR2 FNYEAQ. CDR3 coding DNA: TGTGCCAGCAGTTCCCGAAGGGGCCGTGAGGAAAACGAGCAGTACTTC. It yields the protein CASSSRRGREENEQYF.

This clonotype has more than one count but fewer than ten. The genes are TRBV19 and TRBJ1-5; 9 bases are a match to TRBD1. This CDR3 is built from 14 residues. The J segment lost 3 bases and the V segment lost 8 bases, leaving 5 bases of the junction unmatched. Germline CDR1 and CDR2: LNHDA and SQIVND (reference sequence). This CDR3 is CASGQGYDNQPQHF. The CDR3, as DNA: TGTGCCAGTGGACAGGGGTATGACAATCAGCCCCAGCATTTT.

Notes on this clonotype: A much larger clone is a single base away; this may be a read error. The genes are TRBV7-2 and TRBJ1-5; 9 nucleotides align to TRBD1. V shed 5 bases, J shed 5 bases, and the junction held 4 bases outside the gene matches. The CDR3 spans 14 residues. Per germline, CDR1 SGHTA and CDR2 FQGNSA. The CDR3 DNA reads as TGTGCCAGCAGCCGCAACAGGGGGCATCAGCCCCAGCATTTT. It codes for CASSRNRGHQPQHF.

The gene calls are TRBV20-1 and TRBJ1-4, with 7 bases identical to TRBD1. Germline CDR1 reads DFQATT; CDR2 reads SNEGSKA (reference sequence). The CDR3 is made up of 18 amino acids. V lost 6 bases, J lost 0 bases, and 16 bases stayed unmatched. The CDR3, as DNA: TGCAGTGCGTCACTAGTTGGACAGGAGACTTCAACTAATGAAAAACTGTTTTTT. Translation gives CSASLVGQETSTNEKLFF.

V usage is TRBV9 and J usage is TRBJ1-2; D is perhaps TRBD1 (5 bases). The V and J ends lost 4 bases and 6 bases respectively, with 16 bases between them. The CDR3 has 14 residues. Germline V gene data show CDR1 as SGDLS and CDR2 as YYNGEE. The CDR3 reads CASSLPGGTHGYTF. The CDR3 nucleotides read TGTGCCAGCAGCCTCCCGGGGGGTACCCATGGCTACACCTTC.

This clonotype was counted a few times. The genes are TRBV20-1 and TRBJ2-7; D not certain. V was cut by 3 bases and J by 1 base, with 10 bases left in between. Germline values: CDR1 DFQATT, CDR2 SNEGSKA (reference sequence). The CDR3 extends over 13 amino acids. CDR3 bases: TGCAGTGCTAGCAACGAGCTGTCCTACGAGCAGTACTTC. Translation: CSASNELSYEQYF.

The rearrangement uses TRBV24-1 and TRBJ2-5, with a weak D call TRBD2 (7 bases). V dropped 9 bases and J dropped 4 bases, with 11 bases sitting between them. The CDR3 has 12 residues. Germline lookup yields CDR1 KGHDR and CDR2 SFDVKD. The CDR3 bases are TGTGCCACCTGGGGGGGGCTAGAGACCCAGTACTTC. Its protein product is CATWGGLETQYF.

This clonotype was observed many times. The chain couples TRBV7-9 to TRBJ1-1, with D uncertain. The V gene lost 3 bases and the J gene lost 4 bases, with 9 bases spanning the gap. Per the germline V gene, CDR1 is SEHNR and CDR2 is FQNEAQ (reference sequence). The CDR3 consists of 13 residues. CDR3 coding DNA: TGTGCCAGCAGCTTGAACCGGGGCACTGAAGCTTTCTTT. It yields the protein CASSLNRGTEAFF.

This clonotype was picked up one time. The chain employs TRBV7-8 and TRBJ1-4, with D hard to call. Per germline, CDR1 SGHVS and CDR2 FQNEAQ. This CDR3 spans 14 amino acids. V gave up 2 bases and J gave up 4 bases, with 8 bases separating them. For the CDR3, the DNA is TGTGCCAGCAGCTTACGAGGGTTTAATGAAAAACTGTTTTTT. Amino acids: CASSLRGFNEKLFF.

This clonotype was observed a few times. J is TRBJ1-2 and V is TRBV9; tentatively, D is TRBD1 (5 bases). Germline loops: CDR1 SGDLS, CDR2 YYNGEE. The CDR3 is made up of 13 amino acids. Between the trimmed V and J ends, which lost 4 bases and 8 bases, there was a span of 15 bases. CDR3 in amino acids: CASSPGTDLGYTF. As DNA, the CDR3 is TGTGCCAGCAGCCCCGGGACGGACCTAGGCTACACCTTC.

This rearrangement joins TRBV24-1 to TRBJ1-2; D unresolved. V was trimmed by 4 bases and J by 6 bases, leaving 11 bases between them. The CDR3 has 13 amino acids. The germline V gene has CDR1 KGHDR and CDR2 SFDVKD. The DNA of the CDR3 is TGTGCCACCAGTGACCCCCGGGTAAATGGCTACACCTTC. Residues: CATSDPRVNGYTF.

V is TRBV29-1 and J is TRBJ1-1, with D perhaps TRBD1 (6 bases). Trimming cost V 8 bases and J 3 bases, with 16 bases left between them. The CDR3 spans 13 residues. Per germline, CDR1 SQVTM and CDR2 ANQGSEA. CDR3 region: CSTSDSTDTEAFF. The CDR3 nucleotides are TGCAGCACCTCGGACAGCACGGACACTGAAGCTTTCTTT.

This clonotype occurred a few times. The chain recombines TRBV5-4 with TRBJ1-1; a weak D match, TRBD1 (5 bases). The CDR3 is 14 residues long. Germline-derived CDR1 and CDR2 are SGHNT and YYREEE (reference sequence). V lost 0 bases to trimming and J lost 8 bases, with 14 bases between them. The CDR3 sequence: CASSLGWGVGEAFF. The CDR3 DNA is TGTGCCAGCAGCTTGGGCTGGGGCGTAGGGGAAGCTTTCTTT.

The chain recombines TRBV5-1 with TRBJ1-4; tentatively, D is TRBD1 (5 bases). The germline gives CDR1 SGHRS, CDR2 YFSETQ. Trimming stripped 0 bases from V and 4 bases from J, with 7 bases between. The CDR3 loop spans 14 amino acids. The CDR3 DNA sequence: TGCGCCAGCAGCTTGGGACAGTATAATGAAAAACTGTTTTTT. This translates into CASSLGQYNEKLFF.